The 3 T cell receptor beta chains given below trace back to one sample, sequenced in a study of tumor-infiltrating lymphocytes in primary liver carcinoma. Production of TCR beta cDNA used around 500 ng total RNA together with a constant-region primer. Three rounds of nested multiplex PCR with slightly modified ARM-PCR produced TCR beta libraries. The opening two PCR rounds, about 10 cycles each, paired TRBV1-TRBV30 forward primers with a C-beta reverse primer. From the multiplex PCR reads, TCRdb called clonotypes with MiXCR, one entry per CDR3 protein. The profile shows under 200,000 distinct CDR3 sequences, around 81% of them singletons. The study co-extracted DNA and RNA from 20-30 mg of unsorted bulk tissue. Sequenced sample: tumor tissue from primary liver carcinoma. These receptors were collected from a man in his forties with primary liver carcinoma and hepatitis B virus infection.

On this clonotype: The missing conserved phenylalanine or tryptophan at the end of this CDR3 makes a read error likely. The limits of the CDR3 on the DNA are not certain, so only TCRdb's listed CDR3 is given. The CDR3 region is CASGPSGTNTGELLL. The V gene is TRBV12-5, the J gene TRBJ2-2; the tabulated D call, TRBD2, remains unverified against the DNA. The germline gives CDR1 LGHNT, CDR2 FRNRAP. The CDR3 totals 15 residues, both ends included.

This clonotype appeared many times. A clone one base away is much larger, so this may be a read error. The V call is TRBV7-9, the J call TRBJ2-7; D is ambiguous. The CDR3 sequence is 13 residues long. CDR1 is SEHNR and CDR2 is FQNEAQ in the germline V gene (reference sequence). The CDR3 region is CVSSLNQAYEQYF. The CDR3 nucleotides read TGTGTCAGCAGCTTAAATCAGGCTTACGAGCAGTACTTC.

The gene calls are TRBV9 and TRBJ1-2, with D maybe TRBD1 (5 bases). The CDR3 sequence is 13 residues long. The ends were cut back, 0 bases at V and 3 bases at J, with 6 bases in the middle. Germline V CDR1 and CDR2: SGDLS, YYNGEE. The CDR3 reads CASSVGDYYGYTF. The CDR3 bases are TGTGCCAGCAGCGTAGGGGACTACTATGGCTACACCTTC.